The clone carrying this T cell receptor (beta chain) was seen ten or more times. Antigen specificity is unknown. The source of the sample is a study of early T cells in non-severe SARS-CoV-2 infection. Turning to the study itself: From unsorted whole blood, bulk RNA was sequenced, and the chains remained unpaired.

As part of library construction, unique molecular identifiers were attached to individual cDNA molecules. TCRdb re-analysed the 5' RACE reads in MiXCR, keeping a single row per CDR3 protein. The sample holds under 70,000 distinct CDR3 sequences, roughly 10% seen once. Overall study findings and caveats: Clonotype matching in VDJdb favored anti-spike CD8 responses and did not capture private and CD4 specificities.

The sequence was collected from an adult who was a healthcare worker with PCR-confirmed SARS-CoV-2 infection or an uninfected control (not recorded which). Sequences were obtained from whole blood.

Written as DNA, the CDR3 is TGTGCCAGTGCTCCGGGACTCAAGAACACCGGGGAGCTGTTTTTT. Translated, it gives CASAPGLKNTGELFF. This rearrangement joins TRBV28 to TRBJ2-2; possible D gene TRBD2, 6 bases. V lost 9 bases and J lost 1, with 15 bases in between. The germline CDR1 and CDR2 sequences are MDHEN and SYDVKM. This CDR3 spans 15 amino acids.